Sequencing of this TCR beta chain was carried out in a study of blood T cell repertoires in COVID-19. Study summary: Italy, Spain and the United States were the sources of the convalescent and acute COVID-19 samples. In each case, the material was cDNA or gDNA derived from T cells, B-cell-depleted T cells, or PBMCs.

This CDR3 has 16 residues. Deletions cut 0 bases from V and 0 bases from J, with 11 bases between. Germline assignment: CDR1 LGHDT and CDR2 YNNKEL (reference sequence). The method was immunoSEQ multiplex PCR; TCRdb's version includes in-frame clones alone and lacks a portion of them. Here the sample spans under 110,000 clones, roughly 92% being singletons. The sequenced sample was peripheral blood. The gene calls are TRBV3-1 (or the pseudogene TRBV3-2) and TRBJ1-2; maybe TRBD1 (6 bases). This TCR was recovered from a man between 50 and 59 years old with active COVID-19. CDR3 nucleotide sequence: TGTGCCAGCAGCCAAGAATTGCAGGGGCCTAACTATGGCTACACCTTC. Translated, it gives CASSQELQGPNYGYTF.